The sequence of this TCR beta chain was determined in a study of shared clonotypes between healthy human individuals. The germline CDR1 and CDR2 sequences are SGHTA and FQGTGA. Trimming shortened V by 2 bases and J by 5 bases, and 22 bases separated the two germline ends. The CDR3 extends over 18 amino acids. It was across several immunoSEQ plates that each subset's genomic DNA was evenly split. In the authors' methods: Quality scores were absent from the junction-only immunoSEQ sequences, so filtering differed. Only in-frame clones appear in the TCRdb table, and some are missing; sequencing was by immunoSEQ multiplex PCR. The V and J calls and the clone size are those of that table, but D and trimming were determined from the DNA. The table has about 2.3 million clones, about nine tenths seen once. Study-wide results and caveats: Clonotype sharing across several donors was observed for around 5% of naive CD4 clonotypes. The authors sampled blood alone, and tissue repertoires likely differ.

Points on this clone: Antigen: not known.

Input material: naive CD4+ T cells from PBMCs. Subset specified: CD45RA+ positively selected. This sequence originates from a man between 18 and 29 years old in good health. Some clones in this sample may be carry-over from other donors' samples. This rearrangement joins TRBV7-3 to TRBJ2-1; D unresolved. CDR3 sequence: CASSLVARTPRSDNEQFF. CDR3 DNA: TGTGCCAGCAGCTTAGTAGCCAGGACCCCACGTTCTGACAATGAGCAGTTCTTC. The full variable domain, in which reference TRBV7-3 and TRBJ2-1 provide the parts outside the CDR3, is GAGVSQTPSNKVTEKGKYVELRCDPISGHTALYWYRQSLGQGPEFLIYFQGTGAADDSGLPNDRFFAVRPEGSVSTLKIQRTERGDSAVYLCASSLVARTPRSDNEQFFGPGTRLTVL.